Below, 17 T cell receptor beta chains from the same sample are listed, as sequenced in a study of T-cell reconstitution after alpha-beta-depleted transplantation in children. A library of TCRbeta sequences, prepared with unique molecular identifiers, was generated. TCRdb recomputed calls from the PCR reads with MiXCR, one row per CDR3 protein. This repertoire shows around 800,000 distinct CDR3 sequences, roughly 15% found once; its top ten account for roughly 5%. Here the sequenced sample was PBMCs, mostly from graft donor cells, taken 360 days after TCRalphabeta/CD19-depleted stem cell transplant. The receptors derive from a male patient aged 10-17 years who had a stem cell transplant for acute lymphoblastic leukemia, so the T cells may come from the graft donor.

The V and J genes are TRBV11-3 and TRBJ1-2; TRBD1 might be the D (5 bases). Per the germline V gene, CDR1 is SGHNT and CDR2 is YENEEA. The length of the CDR3 is 14 residues. V was pared by 5 bases and J by 5 bases, with 15 bases between. The CDR3 nucleotides are TGTGCCAGCAGCGCCGACAGTGGGGGATATGGCTACACCTTC. Its protein product is CASSADSGGYGYTF.

The sample holds a few counts of this clonotype. The V call is TRBV20-1, the J call TRBJ2-3; 7 positions agree with TRBD2. CDR3 size: 14 residues. J gave up 1 base and V 4 bases, and 5 bases lay outside the gene matches. Germline CDR1 DFQATT, CDR2 SNEGSKA (reference sequence). The CDR3 sequence is CSATPGGGTDTQYF. Here the CDR3 DNA reads TGCAGTGCTACCCCGGGGGGTGGCACAGATACGCAGTATTTT.

The V call is TRBV5-1, the J call TRBJ2-1; TRBD2 agrees at 10 bases. V was clipped by 1 base and J by 6 bases; unmatched bases: 7. Germline V CDR1 and CDR2: SGHRS, YFSETQ. The CDR3 spans 16 residues. This CDR3 is CASSLTSGTICNEQFF. CDR3 DNA: TGCGCCAGCAGCTTGACTAGCGGGACGATATGCAATGAGCAGTTCTTC.

This rearrangement joins TRBV15 to TRBJ1-4; D remains unclear. CDR1 is LNHNV and CDR2 is YYDKDF in the germline V gene (reference sequence). The germline V and J ends were trimmed by 1 base and 0 bases, with 6 bases remaining between them. This CDR3 is 15 amino acids long. CDR3 sequence reads: CATSRGATTNEKLFF. The CDR3, as DNA: TGTGCCACCAGCAGAGGGGCTACAACTAATGAAAAACTGTTTTTT.

The J gene is TRBJ2-5, the V gene TRBV29-1, with 7 bases identical to TRBD2. Trimming removed 4 bases from V and 5 bases from J; junction bases left unmatched: 16. The CDR3 runs 16 residues. Germline V lookup: CDR1 SQVTM, CDR2 ANQGSEA. The CDR3 sequence is CSVGGPSGNRRETQYF. The CDR3 DNA reads TGCAGCGTTGGGGGCCCTAGCGGTAACCGAAGGGAGACCCAGTACTTC.

This clonotype showed up just a few times. Written as DNA, the CDR3 is TGTGCCTCCCGGTCGGGGCGTAAAAACATTCAGTACTTC. Translated, it gives CASRSGRKNIQYF. V usage is TRBV6-5 and J usage is TRBJ2-4, with D perhaps matching TRBD1 or TRBD2 (5 bases each). Trimming removed 11 bases at V and 4 bases at J, with 15 bases between. Germline lookup yields CDR1 MNHEY and CDR2 SVGAGI. The CDR3 runs 13 residues.

The chain couples TRBV27 to TRBJ2-7; the D is unclear. This CDR3 spans 13 amino acids. V lost 6 bases to trimming and J lost 4 bases, with 13 bases between them. In germline, CDR1 is MNHEY, CDR2 SMNVEV (reference sequence). CDR3 nucleotide sequence: TGTGCCAGCAGAAGGCGGCCCCCGTACGAGCAGTACTTC. It codes for CASRRRPPYEQYF.

In this sample, this clonotype turned up many times. This sequence joins TRBV6-1 and TRBJ2-5, with TRBD2 identical over 7 bases. Germline CDR1 MNHNS, CDR2 SASEGT. V trimming: 3 bases; J trimming: 6 bases; junction bases outside the gene matches: 7. The CDR3 loop spans 14 amino acids. As DNA, the CDR3 is TGTGCCAGCAGTGACGGCGGGAGCAGACAGACCCAGTACTTC. Protein product: CASSDGGSRQTQYF.

This clonotype was found a few times. The chain has TRBV12-3 or TRBV12-4 and TRBJ2-1; D perhaps matches TRBD2 (7 bases). The CDR3 length is 12 residues. V lost 8 bases to trimming and J lost 9 bases, with 14 bases between them. CDR3 protein: CASRREGGEQFF. The CDR3 DNA reads as TGTGCCAGCCGGAGGGAGGGGGGTGAGCAGTTCTTC.

The V and J genes are TRBV12-3 or TRBV12-4 and TRBJ2-3; 8 bases fit TRBD1. Trimming cost V 2 bases and J 4 bases; bases outside gene matches: 2. CDR3 length equals 14 residues. CDR3 nucleotide sequence: TGTGCCAGCAGTTTAACGGACAGGGCAGATACGCAGTATTTT. It codes for CASSLTDRADTQYF.

This clonotype was detected a few times. The CDR3 here is CASSTPGSYEQYF. The CDR3 nucleotides read TGCGCCAGCAGCACCCCGGGGTCGTACGAGCAGTACTTC. The chain has TRBV5-1 and TRBJ2-7; tentative D call: TRBD2 (5 bases). The CDR3 totals 13 residues. Germline assignment: CDR1 SGHRS and CDR2 YFSETQ. Trimming removed 4 bases from V and 4 bases from J, with 12 bases in between.

The chain combines TRBV24-1 with TRBJ2-7, with a weak D call TRBD1 (5 bases). Germline V gives CDR1 KGHDR, CDR2 SFDVKD. The CDR3 contains 13 residues. Trimming pared 5 bases from V and 3 bases from J, leaving 10 bases between. The CDR3 DNA follows: TGTGCCACCAGTGTCGGGCAGGGCTACGAGCAGTACTTC. This encodes CATSVGQGYEQYF.

The table lists this clonotype with a few counts. The chain links TRBV7-9 to TRBJ1-3; D uncertain. This CDR3 has 17 amino acids. V lost 5 bases to trimming and J lost 8 bases, with 25 bases between them. Germline V gene lookup returns CDR1 SEHNR and CDR2 FQNEAQ (reference sequence). The CDR3: CASSQQVGTGFKHTIYF. CDR3 nucleotide sequence: TGTGCCAGCAGCCAGCAAGTCGGAACGGGGTTTAAGCACACCATATATTTT.

The chain links TRBV9 to TRBJ1-1, with D maybe TRBD1 (5 bases). Germline V gene sequence: CDR1 SGDLS, CDR2 YYNGEE. The ends were cut back, 7 bases at V and 4 bases at J, with 14 bases in the middle. This CDR3 region has 13 residues. This CDR3 reads CASPTGGGTEAFF. The CDR3, as DNA: TGTGCCAGCCCCACGGGGGGTGGCACTGAAGCTTTCTTT. Complete variable domain (other parts from reference TRBV9 and TRBJ1-1): DSGVTQTPKHLITATGQRVTLRCSPRSGDLSVYWYQQSLDQGLQFLIQYYNGEERAKGNILERFSAQQFPDLHSELNLSSLELGDSALYFCASPTGGGTEAFFGQGTRLTVV.

The table lists this clonotype with many counts. The CDR3 DNA reads as TGTGCCAGCAGCTTGGGGCAGGGGGCTTTTAGTTCAGCCACACAAGATACGCAGTATTTT. Amino acids: CASSLGQGAFSSATQDTQYF. The chain employs TRBV5-6 and TRBJ2-3; the match to TRBD1 covers 8 bases. From germline, CDR1 is SGHDT and CDR2 YYEEEE. This CDR3 comprises 20 residues. V gave up 0 bases and J gave up 5 bases; unmatched junction bases: 20.

There are many counts of this clonotype. V usage is TRBV11-1 and J usage is TRBJ2-1, with 9 nucleotides matching TRBD2. CDR1 SGHAT and CDR2 FQDESV come from the germline V gene (reference sequence). The CDR3 is made up of 19 amino acids. J lost 4 bases, V lost 3 bases, and 16 bases had no gene match. CDR3 in amino acids: CASSFVHSKGLALYNEQFF. DNA for the CDR3: TGTGCCAGCAGCTTCGTACATTCCAAGGGACTAGCATTATACAATGAGCAGTTCTTC.

The rearrangement joins TRBV11-2 to TRBJ2-2; tentatively, D is TRBD1 (6 bases). The V and J ends lost 5 bases and 5 bases respectively, with 12 bases between them. CDR3 size: 14 residues. The V gene's germline CDR1 is SGHAT and CDR2 FQNNGV. The CDR3 reads CASSPLRGTGELFF. The CDR3 DNA reads as TGTGCCAGCAGCCCTCTTAGGGGGACCGGGGAGCTGTTTTTT.